This T cell receptor (beta chain) was identified in a study of blood T cell repertoires in COVID-19. Assay used: immunoSEQ multiplex PCR; TCRdb lists only in-frame clones, some missing. The sample has 350,000 or so clones, about 92% seen once. V gave up 1 base and J gave up 3 bases, with 15 bases separating them. The CDR3 runs 17 residues. Germline assignment: CDR1 LGHNA and CDR2 YSLEER. The source material was PBMCs or T cells enriched from blood (not recorded which). The sequence derives from a young woman who had recovered from COVID-19. V gene TRBV4-3 combines with J gene TRBJ2-2, with D perhaps matching TRBD2 (6 bases). As DNA, the CDR3 is TGCGCCAGCAGCCAAGCCGGGCAGGGAGGTTACACCGGGGAGCTGTTTTTT. Translating gives CASSQAGQGGYTGELFF.